Listed below are T cell receptor beta chains from one sample, sequenced in a study of blood T cell repertoires in COVID-19. Libraries were prepared by immunoSEQ multiplex PCR; TCRdb keeps only in-frame clonotypes and omits some of them. The data contain about 440,000 clones, roughly 87% of them singletons. Material: PBMCs or T cells enriched from blood (not recorded which). The receptors stem from a man aged 18 to 35 who had recovered from COVID-19. Each CDR3 is given with its conserved first and last residue. The order of the fields is clone size, V gene, D gene, J gene, CDR3 DNA, CDR3 protein. D genes are given only for firm matches. A clone size is listed for some rows: how often the clone was seen (once, few, many), or a class if it is expanded.

.	TRBV18	.	TRBJ2-2	TGTGCCAGCTCACTAAACACCGGGGAGCTGTTTTTT	CASSLNTGELFF
once	TRBV10-2	.	TRBJ1-1	TGCGCCAGCGGACACCGGGCCATGGGGACTGAAGCTTTCTTT	CASGHRAMGTEAFF
once	TRBV18	.	TRBJ1-1	TGTGCCAGCTCAGAACTCCGGGGGAACACTGAAGCTTTCTTT	CASSELRGNTEAFF
.	TRBV5-5	.	TRBJ1-4	TGTGCCAGCAGCTCCGCTGGGGCCGATAATGAAAAACTGTTTTTT	CASSSAGADNEKLFF
.	TRBV6-6	TRBD2	TRBJ2-1	TGTGCCAGCAGTTACTCGGGGGGGAGGAACAATGAGCAGTTCTTC	CASSYSGGRNNEQFF
.	TRBV30	.	TRBJ1-5	TGTGCCTGGAGTGCAGGACCGGGGGAATTTGTCAATCAGCCCCAGCATTTT	CAWSAGPGEFVNQPQHF
.	TRBV5-1	.	TRBJ2-5	TGCGCCAGCAACCAAGCAGGGGGGCGGCCCCAGTACTTC	CASNQAGGRPQYF
once	TRBV2	TRBD1	TRBJ1-6	TGTGCCAGCAGGATAGGGACAGTTAATAATTCACCCCTCCACTTT	CASRIGTVNNSPLHF
.	TRBV19	.	TRBJ1-2	TGTGCCAGTAGTGCCCAGGGGTATGGCTACACCTTC	CASSAQGYGYTF
.	TRBV18	TRBD1	TRBJ1-6	TGTGCCAGCTCACCGAGGGACAGGGTAAATTCACCCCTCCACTTT	CASSPRDRVNSPLHF
.	TRBV19	TRBD1	TRBJ1-2	TGTGCCAGTGAATGGTCAGGACAGGGCTATGGCTACACCTTC	CASEWSGQGYGYTF
once	TRBV2	TRBD1	TRBJ1-4	TGTGCCAGTAGACAGGGACTTAATGAAAAACTGTTTTTT	CASRQGLNEKLFF
.	TRBV2	.	TRBJ2-7	TGTGCCAGCAGCCAAGGCAGCGTCCTCAGCTACGAGCAGTACTTC	CASSQGSVLSYEQYF
.	TRBV15	.	TRBJ1-1	TGTGCCACCAGCAGGCAGGTACAGGTAATGAACACTGAAGCTTTCTTT	CATSRQVQVMNTEAFF
.	TRBV3-1/TRBV3-2	.	TRBJ1-3	TGTGCCAGCAGCCAAGACAGTTCTGGAAACACCATATATTTT	CASSQDSSGNTIYF
.	TRBV5-5	.	TRBJ1-1	TGTGCCAGCAGCTTGGGGGTTCCGGGAATGAACACTGAAGCTTTCTTT	CASSLGVPGMNTEAFF